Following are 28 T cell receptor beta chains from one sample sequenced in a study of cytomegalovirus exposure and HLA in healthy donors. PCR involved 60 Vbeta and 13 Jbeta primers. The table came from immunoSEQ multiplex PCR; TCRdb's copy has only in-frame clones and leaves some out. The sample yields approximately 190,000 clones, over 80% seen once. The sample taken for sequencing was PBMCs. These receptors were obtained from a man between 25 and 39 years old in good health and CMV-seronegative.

The CDR3 loop reads CASSSPGQGVMNTEAFF. CDR3 sequence (DNA): TGCGCCAGCAGCTCACCGGGACAGGGGGTAATGAACACTGAAGCTTTCTTT. The chain combines TRBV5-1 with TRBJ1-1; 11 bases line up with TRBD1. The length of the CDR3 is 17 residues. V lost 3 bases and J lost 0; bases outside the gene matches: 7. Germline V gene sequence: CDR1 SGHRS, CDR2 YFSETQ.

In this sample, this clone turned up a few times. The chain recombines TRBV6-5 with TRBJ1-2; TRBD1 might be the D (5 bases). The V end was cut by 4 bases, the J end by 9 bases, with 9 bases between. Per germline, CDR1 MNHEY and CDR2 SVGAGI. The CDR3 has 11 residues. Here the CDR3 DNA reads TGTGCCAGCAGTTTCCGGGGGAGCTACACCTTC. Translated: CASSFRGSYTF.

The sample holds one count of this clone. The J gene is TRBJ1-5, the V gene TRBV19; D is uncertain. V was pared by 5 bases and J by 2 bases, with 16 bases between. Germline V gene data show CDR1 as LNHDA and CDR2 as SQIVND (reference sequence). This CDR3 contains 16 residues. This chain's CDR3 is CASSATVWGGNQPQHF. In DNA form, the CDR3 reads TGTGCCAGTAGTGCCACCGTCTGGGGAGGCAATCAGCCCCAGCATTTT.

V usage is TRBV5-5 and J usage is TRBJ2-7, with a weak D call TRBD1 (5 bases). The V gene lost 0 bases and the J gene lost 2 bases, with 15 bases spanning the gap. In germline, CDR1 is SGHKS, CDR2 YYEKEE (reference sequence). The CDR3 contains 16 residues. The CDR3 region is CASSLGAGQPPYEQYF. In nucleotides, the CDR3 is TGTGCCAGCAGCTTGGGGGCCGGACAACCCCCCTACGAGCAGTACTTC.

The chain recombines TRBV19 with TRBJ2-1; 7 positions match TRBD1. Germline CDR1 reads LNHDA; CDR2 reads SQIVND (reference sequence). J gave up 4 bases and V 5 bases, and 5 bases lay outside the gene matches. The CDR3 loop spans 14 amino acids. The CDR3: CASSLRTGYNEQFF. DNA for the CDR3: TGTGCCAGTAGTCTAAGGACAGGTTACAATGAGCAGTTCTTC. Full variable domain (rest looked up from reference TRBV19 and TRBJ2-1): DGGITQSPKYLFRKEGQNVTLSCEQNLNHDAMYWYRQDPGQGLRLIYYSQIVNDFQKGDIAEGYSVSREKKESFPLTVTSAQKNPTAFYLCASSLRTGYNEQFFGPGTRLTVL.

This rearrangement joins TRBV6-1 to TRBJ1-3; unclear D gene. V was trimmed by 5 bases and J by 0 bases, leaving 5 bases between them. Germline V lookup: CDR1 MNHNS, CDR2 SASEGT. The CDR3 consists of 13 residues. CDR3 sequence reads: CASSSISGNTIYF. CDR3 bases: TGTGCCAGCAGTTCCATCTCTGGAAACACCATATATTTT.

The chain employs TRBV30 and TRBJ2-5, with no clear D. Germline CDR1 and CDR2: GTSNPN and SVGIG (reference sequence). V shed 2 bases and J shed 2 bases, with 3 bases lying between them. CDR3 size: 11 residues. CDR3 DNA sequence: TGTGCCTGGAGTCCTCAAGAGACCCAGTACTTC. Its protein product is CAWSPQETQYF.

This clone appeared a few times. The DNA for the CDR3 is TGTGCCAGCAGCTCCCAAACCGGGACAGCCTACGAGCAGTACTTC. Translation: CASSSQTGTAYEQYF. The chain combines TRBV21-1 with TRBJ2-7; the table assigns TRBD1, which was not confirmed against the DNA. TRBV21-1 is given as a pseudogene. CDR3 length equals 15 residues.

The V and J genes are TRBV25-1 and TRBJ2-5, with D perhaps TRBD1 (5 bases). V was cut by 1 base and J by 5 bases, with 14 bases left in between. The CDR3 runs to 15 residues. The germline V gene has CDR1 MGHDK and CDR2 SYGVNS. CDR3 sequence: CASSESMGQLETQYF. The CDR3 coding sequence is TGTGCCAGCAGTGAATCTATGGGGCAGTTGGAGACCCAGTACTTC. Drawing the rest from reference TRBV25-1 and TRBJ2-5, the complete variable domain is EADIYQTPRYLVIGTGKKITLECSQTMGHDKMYWYQQDPGMELHLIHYSYGVNSTEKGDLSSESTVSRIRTEHFPLTLESARPSHTSQYLCASSESMGQLETQYFGPGTRLLVL.

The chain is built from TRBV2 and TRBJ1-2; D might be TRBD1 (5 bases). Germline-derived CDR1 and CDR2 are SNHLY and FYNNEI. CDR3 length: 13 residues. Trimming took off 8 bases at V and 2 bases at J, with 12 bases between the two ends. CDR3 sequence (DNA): TGTGCCAGCTCCGGCAGGGCCAACTATGGCTACACCTTC. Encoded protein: CASSGRANYGYTF.

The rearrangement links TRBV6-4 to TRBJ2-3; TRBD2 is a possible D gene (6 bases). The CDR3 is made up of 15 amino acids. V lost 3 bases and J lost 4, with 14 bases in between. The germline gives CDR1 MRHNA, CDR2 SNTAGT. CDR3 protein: CASSEAQGGADTQYF. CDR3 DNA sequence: TGTGCCAGCAGTGAGGCCCAGGGAGGCGCAGATACGCAGTATTTT.

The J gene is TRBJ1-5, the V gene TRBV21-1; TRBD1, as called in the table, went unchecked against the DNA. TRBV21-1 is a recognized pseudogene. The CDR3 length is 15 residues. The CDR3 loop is CASSKRVRGYQPQHF. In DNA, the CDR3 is TGTGCCAGCAGCAAAAGGGTCAGGGGGTATCAGCCCCAGCATTTT.

CDR3 coding DNA: TGTGCCAGCAGCCCTCCTGGGGGCTACGAGCAGTACTTC. This codes for CASSPPGGYEQYF. The rearrangement joins TRBV7-9 to TRBJ2-5, with D possibly called TRBD1 or TRBD2 (5 bases each). The DNA end favors TRBJ2-7, so the J call may be wrong. Germline loops: CDR1 SEHNR, CDR2 FQNEAQ (reference sequence). The CDR3 totals 13 residues.

The CDR3 nucleotides read TGTGCCATCAGTGATACAGGACAACTGGACGAGCAGTACTTC. This gives the protein CAISDTGQLDEQYF. This chain uses TRBV10-3 with TRBJ2-7, with D tentatively TRBD1 (5 bases). CDR3 length equals 14 residues. In germline, CDR1 is ENHRY, CDR2 SYGVKD. V was cut by 3 bases and J by 5 bases, with 14 bases left in between.

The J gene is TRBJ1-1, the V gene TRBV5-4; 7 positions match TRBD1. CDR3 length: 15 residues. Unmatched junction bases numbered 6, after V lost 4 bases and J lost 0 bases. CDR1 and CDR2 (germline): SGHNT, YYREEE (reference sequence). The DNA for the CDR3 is TGTGCCAGCAGCCAGACAGGGTCCATGAACACTGAAGCTTTCTTT. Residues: CASSQTGSMNTEAFF.

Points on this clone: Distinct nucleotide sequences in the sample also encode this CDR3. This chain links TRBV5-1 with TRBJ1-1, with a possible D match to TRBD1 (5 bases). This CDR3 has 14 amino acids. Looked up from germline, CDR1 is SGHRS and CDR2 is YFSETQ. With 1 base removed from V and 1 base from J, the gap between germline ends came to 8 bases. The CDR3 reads CASSLQGGNTEAFF. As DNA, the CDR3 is TGCGCCAGCAGCTTGCAGGGCGGGAACACTGAAGCTTTCTTT.

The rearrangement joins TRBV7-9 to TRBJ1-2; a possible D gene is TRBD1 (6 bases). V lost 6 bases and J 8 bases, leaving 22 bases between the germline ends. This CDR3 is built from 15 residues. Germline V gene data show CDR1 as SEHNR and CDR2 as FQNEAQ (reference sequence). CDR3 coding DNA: TGTGCCAGCAGTCTCACGGACAGCCTAACGGGGGGCTACACCTTC. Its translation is CASSLTDSLTGGYTF.

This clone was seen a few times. The DNA for the CDR3 is TGTGCCAGTAGTATCGCCACGGGGGCCCAGTACTTC. Translation gives CASSIATGAQYF. The chain carries TRBV19 and TRBJ2-5; D possibly corresponds to TRBD2 (6 bases). This CDR3 has 12 residues. The V end lost 3 bases, the J end lost 9 bases, and 11 bases lay between the germline ends. Germline CDR1 and CDR2: LNHDA and SQIVND (reference sequence).

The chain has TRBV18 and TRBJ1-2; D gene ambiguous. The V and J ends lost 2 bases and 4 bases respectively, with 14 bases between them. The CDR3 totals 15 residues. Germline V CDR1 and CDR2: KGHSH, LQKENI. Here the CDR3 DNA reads TGTGCCAGCTCACCAGTTAAGTGGCCAACCTATGGCTACACCTTC. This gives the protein CASSPVKWPTYGYTF.

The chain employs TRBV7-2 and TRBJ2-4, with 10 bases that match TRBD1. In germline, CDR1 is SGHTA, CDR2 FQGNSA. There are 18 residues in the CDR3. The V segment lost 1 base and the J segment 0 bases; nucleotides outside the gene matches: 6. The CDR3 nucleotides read TGTGCCAGCAGCTTAGTCCGACAGGGGGCCTTAGCCAAAAACATTCAGTACTTC. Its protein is CASSLVRQGALAKNIQYF.

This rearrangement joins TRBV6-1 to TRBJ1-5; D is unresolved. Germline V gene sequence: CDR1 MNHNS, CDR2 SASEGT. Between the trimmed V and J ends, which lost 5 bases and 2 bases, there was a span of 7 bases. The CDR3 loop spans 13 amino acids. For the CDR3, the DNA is TGTGCCAGCAGTCCCCCCGGCAATCAGCCCCAGCATTTT. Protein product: CASSPPGNQPQHF.

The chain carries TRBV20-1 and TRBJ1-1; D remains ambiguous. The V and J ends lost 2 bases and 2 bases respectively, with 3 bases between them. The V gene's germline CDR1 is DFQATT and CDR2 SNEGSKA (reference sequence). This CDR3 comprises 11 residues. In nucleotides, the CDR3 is TGCAGTGCTAGACATAACACTGAAGCTTTCTTT. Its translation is CSARHNTEAFF.

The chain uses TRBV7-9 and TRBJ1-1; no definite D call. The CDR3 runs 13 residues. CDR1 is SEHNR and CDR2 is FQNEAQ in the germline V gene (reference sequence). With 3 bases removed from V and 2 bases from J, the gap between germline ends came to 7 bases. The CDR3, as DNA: TGTGCCAGCAGCTTTAACGGTAACACTGAAGCTTTCTTT. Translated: CASSFNGNTEAFF.

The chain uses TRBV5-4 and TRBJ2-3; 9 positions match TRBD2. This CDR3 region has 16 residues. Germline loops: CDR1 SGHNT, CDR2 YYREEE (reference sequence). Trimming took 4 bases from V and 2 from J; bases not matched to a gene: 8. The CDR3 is CASSVTSGSITDTQYF. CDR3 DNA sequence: TGTGCCAGCAGCGTTACTAGCGGGTCAATCACAGATACGCAGTATTTT.

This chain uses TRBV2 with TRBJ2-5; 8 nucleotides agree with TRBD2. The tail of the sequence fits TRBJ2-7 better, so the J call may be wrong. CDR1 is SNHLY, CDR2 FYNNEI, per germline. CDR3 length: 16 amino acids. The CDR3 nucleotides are TGTGCCAGCAGTGGGAATCCGACTAGCGACTACTACGAGCAGTACTTC. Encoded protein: CASSGNPTSDYYEQYF.

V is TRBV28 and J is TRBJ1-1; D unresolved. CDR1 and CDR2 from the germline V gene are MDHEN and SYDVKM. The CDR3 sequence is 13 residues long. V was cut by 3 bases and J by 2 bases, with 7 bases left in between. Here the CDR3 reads CASSFVDNTEAFF. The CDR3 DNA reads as TGTGCCAGCAGTTTCGTAGATAACACTGAAGCTTTCTTT.

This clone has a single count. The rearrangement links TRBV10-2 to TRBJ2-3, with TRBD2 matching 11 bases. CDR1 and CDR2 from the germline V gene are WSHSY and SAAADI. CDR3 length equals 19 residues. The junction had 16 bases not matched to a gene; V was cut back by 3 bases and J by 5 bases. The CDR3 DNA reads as TGCGCCAGCAGTGAAGAGACTAGCGGGGCCATCGGGGTTAAAGATACGCAGTATTTT. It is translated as CASSEETSGAIGVKDTQYF.

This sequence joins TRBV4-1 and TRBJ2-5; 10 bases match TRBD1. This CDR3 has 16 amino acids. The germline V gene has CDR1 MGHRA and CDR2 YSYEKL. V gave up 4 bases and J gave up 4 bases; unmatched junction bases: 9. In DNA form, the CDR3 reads TGCGCCAGCAGCCCGGGTCCGGGACAGGGGTCAGAGACCCAGTACTTC. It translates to CASSPGPGQGSETQYF.